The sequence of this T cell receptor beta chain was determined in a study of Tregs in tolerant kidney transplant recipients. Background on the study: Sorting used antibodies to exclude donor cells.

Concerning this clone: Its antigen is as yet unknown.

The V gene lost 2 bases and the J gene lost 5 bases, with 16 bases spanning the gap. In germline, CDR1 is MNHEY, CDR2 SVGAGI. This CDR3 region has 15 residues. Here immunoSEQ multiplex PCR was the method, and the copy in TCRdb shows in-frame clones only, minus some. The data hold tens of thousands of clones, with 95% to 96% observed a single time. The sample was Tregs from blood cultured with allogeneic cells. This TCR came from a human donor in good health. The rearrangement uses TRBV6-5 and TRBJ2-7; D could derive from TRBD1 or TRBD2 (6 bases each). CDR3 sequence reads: CASSYGSGGPHEQYF. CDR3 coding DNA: TGTGCCAGCAGTTACGGTTCTGGGGGGCCCCACGAGCAGTACTTC.